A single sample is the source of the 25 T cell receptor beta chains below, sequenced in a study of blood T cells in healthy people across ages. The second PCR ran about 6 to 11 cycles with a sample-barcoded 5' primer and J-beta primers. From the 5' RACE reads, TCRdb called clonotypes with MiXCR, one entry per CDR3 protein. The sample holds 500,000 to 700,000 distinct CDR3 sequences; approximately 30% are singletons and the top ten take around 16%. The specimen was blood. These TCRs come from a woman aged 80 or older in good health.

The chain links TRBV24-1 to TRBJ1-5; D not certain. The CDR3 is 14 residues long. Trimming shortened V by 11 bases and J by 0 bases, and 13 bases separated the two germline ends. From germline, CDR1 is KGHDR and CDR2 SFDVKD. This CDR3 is CAIGEAHSNQPQHF. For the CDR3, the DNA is TGTGCCATCGGTGAGGCACATAGCAATCAGCCCCAGCATTTT.

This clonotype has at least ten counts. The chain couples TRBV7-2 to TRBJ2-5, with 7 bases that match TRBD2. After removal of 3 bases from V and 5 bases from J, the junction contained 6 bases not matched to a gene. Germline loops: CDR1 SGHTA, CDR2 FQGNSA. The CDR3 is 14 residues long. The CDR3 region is CASSFHGGGETQYF. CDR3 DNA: TGTGCCAGCAGCTTTCATGGGGGAGGGGAGACCCAGTACTTC.

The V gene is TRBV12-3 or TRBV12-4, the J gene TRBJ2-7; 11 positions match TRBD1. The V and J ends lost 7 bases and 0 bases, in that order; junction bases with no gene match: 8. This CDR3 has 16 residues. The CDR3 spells CASTELGQGDSYEQYF. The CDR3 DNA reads TGTGCCAGCACCGAGCTGGGACAGGGGGACTCCTACGAGCAGTACTTC.

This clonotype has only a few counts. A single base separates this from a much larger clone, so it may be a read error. The CDR3 loop is CAGSQGVGYEQYF. In DNA form, the CDR3 reads TGTGCCGGCAGCCAGGGGGTGGGCTACGAGCAGTACTTC. The genes are TRBV9 and TRBJ2-7; 7 positions agree with TRBD1. The CDR3 covers 13 residues. In germline, CDR1 is SGDLS, CDR2 YYNGEE.

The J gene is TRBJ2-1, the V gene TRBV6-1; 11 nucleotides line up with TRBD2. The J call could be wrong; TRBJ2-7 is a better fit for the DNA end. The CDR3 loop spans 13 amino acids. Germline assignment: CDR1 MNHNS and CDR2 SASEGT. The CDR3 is CASSVAGGPEQYF. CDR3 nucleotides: TGTGCCAGCAGTGTAGCGGGGGGGCCTGAGCAGTACTTC.

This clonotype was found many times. CDR3 coding DNA: TGCAGTGCTAGTGGGACCACCCGGGGAAACTATGGCTACACCTTC. Translating it yields CSASGTTRGNYGYTF. This sequence joins TRBV20-1 and TRBJ1-2, with D possibly matching TRBD1 (5 bases). The CDR3 runs 15 residues. CDR1 and CDR2 from the germline V gene are DFQATT and SNEGSKA (reference sequence). Trimming shortened V by 3 bases and J by 2 bases, and 16 bases separated the two germline ends.

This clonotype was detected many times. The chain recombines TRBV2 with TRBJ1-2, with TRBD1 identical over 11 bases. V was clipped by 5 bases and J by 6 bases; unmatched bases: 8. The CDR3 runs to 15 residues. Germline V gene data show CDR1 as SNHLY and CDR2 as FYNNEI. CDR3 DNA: TGTGCCAGCAGTTTGAAGGACAGGGGGCAACATGGCTACACCTTC. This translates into CASSLKDRGQHGYTF.

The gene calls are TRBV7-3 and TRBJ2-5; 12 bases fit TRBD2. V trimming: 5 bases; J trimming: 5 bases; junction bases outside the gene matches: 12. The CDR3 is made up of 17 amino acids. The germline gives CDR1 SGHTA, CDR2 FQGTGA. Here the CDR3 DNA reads TGTGCCAGCAGCCCCCGAGGGGGGACTAGCGGGTTGGAGACCCAGTACTTC. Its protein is CASSPRGGTSGLETQYF.

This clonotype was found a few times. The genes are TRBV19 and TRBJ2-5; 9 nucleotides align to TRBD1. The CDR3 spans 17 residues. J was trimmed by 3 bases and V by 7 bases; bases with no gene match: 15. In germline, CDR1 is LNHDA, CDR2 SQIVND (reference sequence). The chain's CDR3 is CASKRIGTGQLEETQYF. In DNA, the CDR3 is TGTGCCAGTAAAAGGATCGGGACAGGGCAACTAGAAGAGACCCAGTACTTC.

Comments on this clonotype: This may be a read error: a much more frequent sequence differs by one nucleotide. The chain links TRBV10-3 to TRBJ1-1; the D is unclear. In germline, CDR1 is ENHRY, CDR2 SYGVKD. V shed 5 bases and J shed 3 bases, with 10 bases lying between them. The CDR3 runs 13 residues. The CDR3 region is CAISQGGYTEAFF. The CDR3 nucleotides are TGTGCCATCAGTCAAGGCGGATACACTGAAGCTTTCTTT.

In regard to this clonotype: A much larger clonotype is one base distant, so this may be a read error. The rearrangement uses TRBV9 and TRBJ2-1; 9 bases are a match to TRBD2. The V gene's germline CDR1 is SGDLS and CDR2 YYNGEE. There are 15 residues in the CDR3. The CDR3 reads CTSSVVAGGTNEQFF. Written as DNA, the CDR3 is TGTACCAGCAGCGTAGTGGCGGGGGGGACGAATGAGCAGTTCTTC.

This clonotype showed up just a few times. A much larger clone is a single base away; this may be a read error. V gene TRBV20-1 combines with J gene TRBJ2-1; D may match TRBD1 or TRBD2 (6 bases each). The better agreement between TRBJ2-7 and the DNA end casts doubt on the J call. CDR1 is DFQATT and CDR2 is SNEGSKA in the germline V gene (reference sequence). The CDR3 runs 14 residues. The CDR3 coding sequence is TGCAGTGCCACCAAAGGGGGGCCCTACAATGAGCAGTACTTC. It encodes CSATKGGPYNEQYF.

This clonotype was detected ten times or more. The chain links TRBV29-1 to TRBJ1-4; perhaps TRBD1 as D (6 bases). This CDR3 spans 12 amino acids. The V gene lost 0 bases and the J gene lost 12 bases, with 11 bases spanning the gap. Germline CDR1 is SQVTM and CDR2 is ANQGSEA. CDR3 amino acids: CSVEEGGGQLFF. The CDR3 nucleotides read TGCAGCGTTGAAGAGGGCGGGGGGCAACTGTTTTTT. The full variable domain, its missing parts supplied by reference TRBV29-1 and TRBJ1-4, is SAVISQKPSRDICQRGTSLTIQCQVDSQVTMMFWYRQQPGQSLTLIATANQGSEATYESGFVIDKFPISRPNLTFSTLTVSNMSPEDSSIYLCSVEEGGGQLFFGSGTQLSVL.

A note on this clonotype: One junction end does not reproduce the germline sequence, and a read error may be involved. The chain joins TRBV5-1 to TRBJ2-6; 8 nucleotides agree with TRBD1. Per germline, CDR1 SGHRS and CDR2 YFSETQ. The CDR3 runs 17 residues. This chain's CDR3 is CASSLAGGFSGANVPTF. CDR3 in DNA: TGCGCCAGCAGCTTGGCAGGGGGCTTCTCTGGGGCCAACGTCCCGACTTTC.

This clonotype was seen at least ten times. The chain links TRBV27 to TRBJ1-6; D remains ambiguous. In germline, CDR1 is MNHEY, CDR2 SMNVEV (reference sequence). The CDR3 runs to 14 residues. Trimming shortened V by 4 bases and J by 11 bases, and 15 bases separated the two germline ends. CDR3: CASSSSSLGTPLHF. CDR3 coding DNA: TGTGCCAGCAGTTCCTCCAGTCTGGGAACACCCCTCCACTTT.

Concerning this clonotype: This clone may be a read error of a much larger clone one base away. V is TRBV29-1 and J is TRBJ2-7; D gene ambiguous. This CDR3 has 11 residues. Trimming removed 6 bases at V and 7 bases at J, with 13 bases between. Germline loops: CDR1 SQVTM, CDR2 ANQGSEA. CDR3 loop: CSVLRREEQYF. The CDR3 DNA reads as TGCAGCGTCCTAAGACGTGAGGAGCAGTACTTC.

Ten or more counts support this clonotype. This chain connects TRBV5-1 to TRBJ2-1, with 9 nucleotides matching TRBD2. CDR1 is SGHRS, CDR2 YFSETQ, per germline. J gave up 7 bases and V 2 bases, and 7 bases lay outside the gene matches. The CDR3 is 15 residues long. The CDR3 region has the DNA TGCGCCAGCAGCTTAGGCGGGGGGGCCGGTAATGAGCAGTTCTTC. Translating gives CASSLGGGAGNEQFF.

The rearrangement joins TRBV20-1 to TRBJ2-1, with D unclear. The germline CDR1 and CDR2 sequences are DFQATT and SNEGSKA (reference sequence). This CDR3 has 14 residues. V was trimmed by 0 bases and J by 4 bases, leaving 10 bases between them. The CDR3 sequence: CSARDRKGYNEQFF. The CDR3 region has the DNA TGCAGTGCTAGAGATCGAAAGGGATACAATGAGCAGTTCTTC.

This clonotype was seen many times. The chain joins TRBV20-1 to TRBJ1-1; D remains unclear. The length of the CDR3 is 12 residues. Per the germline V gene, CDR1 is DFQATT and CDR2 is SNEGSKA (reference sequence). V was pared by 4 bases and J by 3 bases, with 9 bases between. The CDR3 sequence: CSAIIQDTEAFF. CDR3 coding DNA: TGCAGTGCTATAATCCAGGACACTGAAGCTTTCTTT.

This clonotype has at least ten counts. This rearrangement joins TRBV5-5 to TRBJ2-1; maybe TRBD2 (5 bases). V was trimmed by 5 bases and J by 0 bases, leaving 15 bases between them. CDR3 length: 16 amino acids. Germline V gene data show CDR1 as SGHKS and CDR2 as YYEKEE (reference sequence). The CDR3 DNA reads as TGTGCCAGCAGACCCTTAGGTGGGAGCTCCTACAATGAGCAGTTCTTC. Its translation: CASRPLGGSSYNEQFF.

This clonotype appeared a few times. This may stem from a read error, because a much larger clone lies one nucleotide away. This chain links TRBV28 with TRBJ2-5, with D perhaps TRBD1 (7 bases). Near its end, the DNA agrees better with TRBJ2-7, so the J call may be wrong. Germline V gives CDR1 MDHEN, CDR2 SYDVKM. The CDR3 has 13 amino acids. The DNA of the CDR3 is TGTGCCAGCAGTTTACAGGGGGGCTGCGAGCAGTACTTC. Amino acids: CASSLQGGCEQYF.

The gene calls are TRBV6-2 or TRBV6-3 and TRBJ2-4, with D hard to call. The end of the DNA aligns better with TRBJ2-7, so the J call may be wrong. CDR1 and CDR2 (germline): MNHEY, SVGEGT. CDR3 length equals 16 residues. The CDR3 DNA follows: TGTGCCAGCAGTTACTCGATGAGTAGCTTCTCCTACGAGCAGTACTTC. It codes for CASSYSMSSFSYEQYF.

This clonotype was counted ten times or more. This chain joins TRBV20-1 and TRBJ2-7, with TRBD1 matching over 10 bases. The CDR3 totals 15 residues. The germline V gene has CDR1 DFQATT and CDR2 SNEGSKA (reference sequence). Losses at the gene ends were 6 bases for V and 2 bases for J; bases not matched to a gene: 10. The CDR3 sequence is CSANRGTGAAYEQYF. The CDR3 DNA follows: TGCAGTGCCAACAGGGGGACAGGGGCCGCCTACGAGCAGTACTTC.

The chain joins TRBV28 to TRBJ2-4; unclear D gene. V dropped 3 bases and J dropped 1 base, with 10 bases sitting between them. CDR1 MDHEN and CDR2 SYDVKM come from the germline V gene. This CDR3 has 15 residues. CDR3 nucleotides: TGTGCCAGCAGTTTGCCTCTCGGTGCCAAAAACATTCAGTACTTC. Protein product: CASSLPLGAKNIQYF.

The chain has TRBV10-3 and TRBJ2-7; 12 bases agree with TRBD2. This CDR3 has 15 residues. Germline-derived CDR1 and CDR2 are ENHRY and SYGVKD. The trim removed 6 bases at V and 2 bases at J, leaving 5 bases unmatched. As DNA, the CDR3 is TGTGCCATCAGCCCGACTAGCGGGAGCCCCTACGAGCAGTACTTC. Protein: CAISPTSGSPYEQYF.